Listed below are T cell receptor beta chains from one sample, sequenced in a study of Tregs in tolerant kidney transplant recipients. Only in-frame clones appear in the TCRdb table, and some are missing; sequencing was by immunoSEQ multiplex PCR. The data hold 110,000 or so clones, with roughly 93% observed a single time. Sequencing used CD4+ T cells from blood. The receptors stem from a human donor in good health. Both conserved end residues are part of each CDR3. The D gene is left open where the match is weak. Not every row has a clone size; where given, it reads once, few, many or a size class.

>TRBD1|.|16|TRBV19|TRBJ1-5
CASSSTGTGGSQPQHF
TGTGCCAGTAGTAGCACCGGGACAGGGGGAAGTCAGCCCCAGCATTTT
>TRBD1|.|13|TRBV19|TRBJ1-2
CASSSRTGTSYTF
TGTGCCAGTAGTTCGAGGACAGGAACTAGCTACACCTTC
>TRBD1|.|15|TRBV13|TRBJ1-1
CASSLRGTGWNEAFF
TGTGCCAGCAGCTTAAGGGGGACAGGGTGGAACGAAGCTTTCTTT
>.|.|14|TRBV6-5|TRBJ2-2
CASSYSSYTGELFF
TGTGCCAGCAGTTACTCAAGCTACACCGGGGAGCTGTTTTTT
>TRBD1|.|16|TRBV5-5|TRBJ2-1
CASSSGQGANYGEQFF
TGTGCCAGCAGCTCCGGACAGGGGGCGAACTACGGTGAGCAGTTCTTC
>.|.|15|TRBV19|TRBJ1-5
CASSTGSPRDQPQHF
TGTGCCAGTAGTACTGGCAGCCCGAGGGATCAGCCCCAGCATTTT
>.|.|14|TRBV19|TRBJ2-4
CASSLWGTKNIQYF
TGTGCCAGTAGTCTCTGGGGGACCAAAAACATTCAGTACTTC
>.|.|14|TRBV5-1|TRBJ1-2
CASSLAQGLYGYTF
TGCGCCAGCAGCTTGGCACAGGGTCTCTATGGCTACACCTTC
>.|.|16|TRBV7-3|TRBJ1-3
CASSLNSRDSGNTIYF
TGTGCCAGCAGCTTAAATTCGAGGGACTCTGGAAACACCATATATTTT
>.|.|14|TRBV10-3|TRBJ2-7
CAISDRRSAYEQYF
TGTGCCATCAGTGATCGGCGGTCCGCCTACGAGCAGTACTTC
>TRBD1|.|16|TRBV5-1|TRBJ2-2
CASRPPGQVSSGELFF
TGCGCCAGCAGGCCCCCGGGACAGGTATCATCCGGGGAGCTGTTTTTT
>.|.|13|TRBV5-4|TRBJ2-3
CASSQNREDTQYF
TGTGCCAGCAGCCAAAACAGGGAGGATACGCAGTATTTT
>TRBD1|once|14|TRBV6-1|TRBJ2-5
CASRAGQGWETQYF
TGTGCCAGCAGAGCGGGACAGGGTTGGGAGACCCAGTACTTC
>.|.|13|TRBV27|TRBJ2-3
CASSARSTDTQYF
TGTGCCAGCAGTGCAAGGAGCACAGATACGCAGTATTTT
>TRBD2|.|15|TRBV6-1|TRBJ2-5
CASSANRGGPETQYF
TGTGCCAGCTCCGCTAATCGGGGGGGCCCAGAGACCCAGTACTTC
>TRBD1|.|14|TRBV7-6|TRBJ2-7
CASSPRYRGHEQYF
TGTGCCAGCAGCCCGAGATACAGGGGCCACGAGCAGTACTTC
>.|.|12|TRBV2|TRBJ2-7
CASSGNHREQYF
TGTGCCAGCAGTGGGAATCACCGGGAGCAGTACTTC